This TCR beta chain is drawn from a study of radiotherapy plus CTLA-4 blockade in lung cancer. Study outcomes and limitations: How blood T cell clones changed early, along with interferon-beta, reportedly forecast response best. Tumor-derived TCR clones expanded in blood after radiotherapy plus ipilimumab.

Receiving focal radiation plus CTLA-4 blockade with ipilimumab were patients who had chemo-refractory metastatic non-small-cell lung cancer. Notes on this clone: Its antigen is as yet unknown.

Profiled with immunoSEQ multiplex PCR; TCRdb holds only in-frame clones, not every one. The table records tens of thousands of clones, about 83% of them present only once. The germline gives CDR1 SEHNR, CDR2 FQNEAQ (reference sequence). The CDR3 consists of 16 residues. Trimming pared 7 bases from V and 0 bases from J, leaving 17 bases between. This TCR derives from a human donor with non-small cell lung cancer whose response to radiotherapy plus ipilimumab could not be evaluated. The chain employs TRBV7-9 and TRBJ2-3; D might be TRBD2 (5 bases). Source: peripheral blood, taken from a patient treated with radiotherapy plus ipilimumab. The CDR3 protein is CASIPRGGLSTDTQYF. CDR3 nucleotide sequence: TGTGCCAGCATCCCTCGAGGCGGGTTAAGCACAGATACGCAGTATTTT.